What follows are 12 T cell receptor beta chains derived from one specimen sequenced in a study of cytomegalovirus exposure and HLA in healthy donors. PCR was performed using 60 Vbeta and 13 Jbeta primers. Data came from immunoSEQ multiplex PCR; TCRdb stores just in-frame clones and leaves some out. The repertoire has around 150,000 clones, 75% to 80% of them found once; the top ten carry around an eighth. The sequenced material came from PBMCs. All receptors come from a man aged 45-65 years in good health and CMV-seropositive.

The chain links TRBV5-1 to TRBJ2-7, with TRBD2 identical over 7 bases. J was trimmed by 3 bases and V by 4 bases; bases with no gene match: 10. From germline, CDR1 is SGHRS and CDR2 YFSETQ. CDR3 length equals 15 residues. The CDR3 coding sequence is TGCGCCAGCAGCGCAAAGCGGGGCAACAACTACGAGCAGTACTTC. Its translation is CASSAKRGNNYEQYF.

This clone was seen a handful of times. This chain connects TRBV7-3 to TRBJ2-1, with D perhaps matching TRBD1 (6 bases). Trimming shortened V by 1 base and J by 0 bases, and 7 bases separated the two germline ends. This CDR3 comprises 15 residues. Germline CDR1 and CDR2: SGHTA and FQGTGA. The CDR3 DNA sequence: TGTGCCAGCAGCTTAAAGGGGGTCTCCTACAATGAGCAGTTCTTC. This translates into CASSLKGVSYNEQFF.

This clone was seen a single time. The chain is built from TRBV7-9 and TRBJ2-4, with TRBD1 matching 7 bases. Germline V gives CDR1 SEHNR, CDR2 FQNEAQ (reference sequence). V shed 2 bases, J shed 0 bases, and the junction held 7 bases outside the gene matches. The CDR3 spans 17 residues. Written as DNA, the CDR3 is TGTGCCAGCAGCTTATCCTACAGGGGAAGAGCCAAAAACATTCAGTACTTC. It encodes CASSLSYRGRAKNIQYF.

The chain joins TRBV5-1 to TRBJ2-7; TRBD1 agrees at 9 bases. The CDR3 is 13 amino acids. V was pared by 5 bases and J by 9 bases, with 9 bases of the junction left unmatched. CDR1 is SGHRS and CDR2 is YFSETQ in the germline V gene. The CDR3 protein is CASSPRQGGRQYV. In DNA form, the CDR3 reads TGCGCCAGCAGTCCACGACAGGGGGGTCGGCAGTACGTC.

V usage is TRBV4-2 and J usage is TRBJ2-2; a possible D gene is TRBD2 (5 bases). The germline V gene has CDR1 LGHNA and CDR2 YNFKEQ. Trimming removed 4 bases at V and 6 bases at J, with 15 bases between. This CDR3 region has 15 residues. The CDR3 is CASSRENSGAGELFF. The CDR3, as DNA: TGTGCCAGCAGCCGAGAGAACAGCGGCGCCGGGGAGCTGTTTTTT.

The chain links TRBV7-9 to TRBJ1-1, with D possibly matching TRBD1 (6 bases). CDR1 and CDR2 (germline): SEHNR, FQNEAQ (reference sequence). V was trimmed by 6 bases and J by 4 bases, leaving 15 bases between them. CDR3 size: 14 residues. CDR3 DNA: TGTGCCAGCAGTTCAGTTGACAGGTCCACTGAAGCTTTCTTT. Protein: CASSSVDRSTEAFF.

V is TRBV4-1 and J is TRBJ1-5; 8 bases align to TRBD1. V dropped 1 base and J dropped 5; count of bases not matched to a gene: 4. Germline V gene sequence: CDR1 MGHRA, CDR2 YSYEKL. The CDR3 is 15 amino acids. The CDR3 DNA reads as TGCGCCAGCAGCCAAGGGAAACAGGGGGATCAGCCCCAGCATTTT. Encoded protein: CASSQGKQGDQPQHF.

The chain is built from TRBV19 and TRBJ2-7; D possibly corresponds to TRBD2 (6 bases). V was shortened by 1 base and J by 2 bases, with 9 bases between the two germline ends. Germline V CDR1 and CDR2: LNHDA, SQIVND (reference sequence). This CDR3 contains 14 residues. Written as DNA, the CDR3 is TGTGCCAGTAGTATAGCGGCGGGGACCTACGAGCAGTACTTC. Residues: CASSIAAGTYEQYF.

Of note for this clone: This may be a read error, as it is one base from a much larger clone. V gene TRBV7-2 combines with J gene TRBJ2-5; D gene uncertain. The DNA end lines up better with TRBJ2-7; the J call may be wrong. The length of the CDR3 is 11 residues. From germline, CDR1 is SGHTA and CDR2 FQGNSA. CDR3 in amino acids: CASSSDYEQYF. In nucleotides, the CDR3 is TGTGCCAGCAGCTCAGACTACGAGCAGTACTTC.

This rearrangement joins TRBV5-6 to TRBJ2-7, with TRBD1 identical over 10 bases. Germline loops: CDR1 SGHDT, CDR2 YYEEEE. V was clipped by 2 bases and J by 5 bases; unmatched bases: 4. The CDR3 contains 14 residues. The CDR3 sequence: CASSFGTGDDEQYV. In DNA, the CDR3 is TGTGCCAGCAGCTTTGGGACAGGGGACGACGAGCAGTACGTC.

The V gene is TRBV2, the J gene TRBJ2-1; no definite D call. The CDR3 is made up of 12 amino acids. Germline CDR1 and CDR2: SNHLY and FYNNEI. V dropped 5 bases and J dropped 7 bases, with 9 bases sitting between them. The CDR3 DNA follows: TGTGCCAGCAGTTTACAGCAGAATGAGCAGTTCTTC. This encodes CASSLQQNEQFF.

V and J are TRBV5-6 and TRBJ2-5; a weak D match, TRBD2 (7 bases). V was clipped by 4 bases and J by 3 bases, with 13 bases between them. Germline V gene sequence: CDR1 SGHDT, CDR2 YYEEEE. The CDR3 runs 14 residues. CDR3 amino acids: CASSGGGQKETQYF. The CDR3, as DNA: TGTGCCAGCAGCGGGGGGGGGCAGAAAGAGACCCAGTACTTC.